The present T cell receptor beta chain was sequenced within a study of T cells in Graves' hyperthyroidism and ophthalmopathy. This clonotype was seen a few times. The antigen is not known. The junction shows a germline mismatch at one end, possibly a read error. General study points: The majority of expanded thyroid clonotypes above 0.001 also appeared in blood.

From 8.5 to 10 ml of fresh peripheral blood, PBMCs were isolated. Amplified TCR beta CDR3 regions derived from RNA transcripts. TCR CDR3 regions were first amplified by RT-PCR with HTBI primers. TCRdb analysed the multiplex PCR reads with MiXCR anew, one entry per CDR3 protein. In the table there are roughly 740,000 distinct CDR3 sequences, about a sixth of which are singletons. The receptor was isolated from a man aged 18 to 29 with Graves' hyperthyroidism. Sequenced: blood.

DNA for the CDR3: TGTGCCAGCAGTGAATCAGGGAAGGAGTCACCCCCCCACTTT. Protein: CASSESGKESPPHF. This sequence joins TRBV2 and TRBJ1-6; D is possibly TRBD1 (5 bases). CDR3 length equals 14 residues. The germline CDR1 and CDR2 sequences are SNHLY and FYNNEI. The variable domain in full, completed from reference TRBV2 and TRBJ1-6, reads EPEVTQTPSHQVTQMGQEVILRCVPISNHLYFYWYRQILGQKVEFLVSFYNNEISEKSEIFDDQFSVERPDGSNFTLKIRSTKLEDSAMYFCASSESGKESPPHFGNGTRLTVT.